The 11 T cell receptor beta chains below come from one sample, sequenced in a study of T cells in Graves' hyperthyroidism and ophthalmopathy. The TCR beta CDR3 regions underwent amplification using RNA transcripts as the source. During a first-round RT-PCR of the TCR CDR3, the HTBI primer set was used. MiXCR, applied by TCRdb to the multiplex PCR reads, yields one record per CDR3 protein. The sample contains fewer than 400,000 distinct CDR3 sequences, around 25% of which appear only once. Material: blood. The receptors were sampled from a man aged 50-60 years with Graves' hyperthyroidism.

The sample holds many counts of this clonotype. The chain recombines TRBV5-1 with TRBJ2-1, with 7 bases identical to TRBD2. With V trimmed by 3 bases and J by 6 bases, 3 bases remained unmatched. Germline V lookup: CDR1 SGHRS, CDR2 YFSETQ. This CDR3 has 13 amino acids. The CDR3 region is CASSSLAANEQFF. The CDR3 DNA reads as TGCGCCAGCAGCTCCCTAGCGGCCAATGAGCAGTTCTTC.

The rearrangement uses TRBV20-1 and TRBJ2-3; D unclear. The V and J ends lost 4 bases and 0 bases respectively, with 5 bases between them. Germline values: CDR1 DFQATT, CDR2 SNEGSKA (reference sequence). This CDR3 has 12 residues. CDR3 coding DNA: TGCAGTGCTACTGCCAGCACAGATACGCAGTATTTT. This encodes CSATASTDTQYF.

The chain carries TRBV29-1 and TRBJ2-2; 7 nucleotides agree with TRBD1. Germline V gives CDR1 SQVTM, CDR2 ANQGSEA. J gave up 0 bases and V 5 bases, and 3 bases lay outside the gene matches. The CDR3 consists of 14 residues. CDR3 coding DNA: TGCAGCGTTAGGGGACAGTCGAACACCGGGGAGCTGTTTTTT. Residues: CSVRGQSNTGELFF.

In this sample, this clonotype turned up many times. The V and J genes are TRBV3-1 and TRBJ2-1; perhaps TRBD1 as D (6 bases). With 5 bases removed from V and 0 bases from J, the gap between germline ends came to 14 bases. The length of the CDR3 is 16 residues. Germline V gene data show CDR1 as LGHDT and CDR2 as YNNKEL (reference sequence). The CDR3 DNA reads as TGTGCCAGCAGCGACGGACCAGGGGACTCCTACAATGAGCAGTTCTTC. It specifies CASSDGPGDSYNEQFF.

This chain uses TRBV6-1 with TRBJ1-2; possible D gene TRBD1, 6 bases. CDR3 length: 11 residues. CDR1 and CDR2 (germline): MNHNS, SASEGT. With 8 bases removed from V and 8 bases from J, the gap between germline ends came to 12 bases. This chain's CDR3 is CASPGGRGYTF. In DNA form, the CDR3 reads TGTGCCAGCCCGGGGGGCAGAGGCTACACCTTC.

CDR3 coding DNA: TGTGCCAGCAGCTTAACGGGGGAGTCAGCCTACAATGAGCAGTTCTTC. Its protein is CASSLTGESAYNEQFF. The chain carries TRBV11-2 and TRBJ2-1, with D possibly being TRBD2 (6 bases). V was cut by 2 bases and J by 2 bases, with 13 bases left in between. The germline gives CDR1 SGHAT, CDR2 FQNNGV. This CDR3 is 16 amino acids long.

This clonotype was counted many times. V is TRBV11-2 and J is TRBJ2-5; D is ambiguous. Germline V gene sequence: CDR1 SGHAT, CDR2 FQNNGV. The CDR3 runs to 13 residues. Trimming stripped 5 bases from V and 5 bases from J, with 12 bases between. The CDR3, as DNA: TGTGCCAGCAGCAATGTTCGGCCCGAGACCCAGTACTTC. Protein product: CASSNVRPETQYF.

Ten or more counts support this clonotype. V usage is TRBV28 and J usage is TRBJ2-7, with D maybe TRBD1 (5 bases). Germline V gene sequence: CDR1 MDHEN, CDR2 SYDVKM. The V end was cut by 2 bases, the J end by 3 bases, with 14 bases between. The CDR3 has 15 amino acids. As DNA, the CDR3 is TGTGCCAGCAGTTTAGGGGCGACACTTAGCTACGAGCAGTACTTC. As protein: CASSLGATLSYEQYF.

Only one count was recorded for this clonotype. The V gene is TRBV3-1, the J gene TRBJ2-3, with D unresolved. V lost 5 bases, J lost 12 bases, and 12 bases lay in between. This CDR3 is built from 11 residues. The germline V gene encodes CDR1 LGHDT and CDR2 YNNKEL (reference sequence). In DNA form, the CDR3 reads TGTGCCAGCAGCTATAACCAGGACCAGTATTTT. It is translated as CASSYNQDQYF.

The V gene is TRBV20-1, the J gene TRBJ1-1; no reliable D call. The CDR3 runs 13 residues. V lost 6 bases and J 4 bases, leaving 15 bases between the germline ends. Germline CDR1 DFQATT, CDR2 SNEGSKA (reference sequence). The DNA for the CDR3 is TGCAGTGCCGAGTCGACGCGGACCACTGAAGCTTTCTTT. This gives the protein CSAESTRTTEAFF.

The chain has TRBV6-1 and TRBJ1-6, with no clear D. V lost 2 bases to trimming and J lost 0 bases, with 8 bases between them. Germline values: CDR1 MNHNS, CDR2 SASEGT. The CDR3 extends over 16 amino acids. As DNA, the CDR3 is TGTGCCAGCAGTGAACTAGGGAGCTCCTATAATTCACCCCTCCACTTT. Residues: CASSELGSSYNSPLHF.